The entry below describes one T cell receptor (beta chain). Its target is unknown. The data originate from a study of identical twins. Every donor was a healthy Caucasian. Overall study results and limits: Recombination models fit unrelated individuals' TCR alpha sharing but underestimated twins'. Clonotypes of the beta chain that were abundant in cord blood carried fewer insertions (memory repertoires showed none).

Template switching, a step in the protocol, added a universal primer site, and cDNA carried unique molecular identifiers. TCRdb re-called the 5' RACE reads through MiXCR, storing one row per CDR3 protein. The sample yields approximately 590,000 distinct CDR3 sequences, approximately 9.6% seen once. The same sample was also used in a study of yellow fever vaccine responses in identical twins.

Sample: PBMCs. This TCR was recovered from a young woman in good health.

CDR3: CASSGGGVYDEQYF. The CDR3 region has the DNA TGCGCCAGCAGCGGGGGGGGCGTTTACGATGAGCAGTACTTC. The J gene is TRBJ2-7, the V gene TRBV5-1; D possibly corresponds to TRBD2 (7 bases). The CDR3 spans 14 residues. CDR1 is SGHRS and CDR2 is YFSETQ in the germline V gene. Trimming stripped 4 bases from V and 7 bases from J, with 18 bases between.